The present T cell receptor beta chain was sequenced within a study of blood T cell repertoires in COVID-19. As for the study in general: COVID-19 samples from acute and convalescent phases originated in the United States, Italy and Spain. PBMCs, B-cell-depleted T cells, or T cells provided the cDNA or gDNA that made up the material.

Methods used by the authors: Quantification of nucleated cells was approximated via reference gene primer amplification. The protocol was immunoSEQ multiplex PCR, while the TCRdb copy is restricted to in-frame clones and leaves out a portion. From that table come the V and J calls and clone size; the DNA was used to work out D and trimming. The sample contains roughly 30,000 clones, roughly 84% of which appear only once. This CDR3 is built from 19 residues. The V gene end was trimmed by 4 bases and the J gene end by 1 base; junction bases not matched to a gene: 11. CDR1 is MGHRA and CDR2 is YSYEKL in the germline V gene.

This receptor was obtained from a man aged 80 or over with active COVID-19. The gene calls are TRBV4-1 and TRBJ2-2; 11 bases match TRBD2. Sequencing was done on a sample of peripheral blood. The CDR3 sequence: CASSRSPGTSGVNTGELFF. In DNA form, the CDR3 reads TGCGCCAGCAGCCGAAGTCCCGGGACTAGCGGAGTGAACACCGGGGAGCTGTTTTTT.